The next 14 T cell receptor beta chains were all read from a single sample in a study of cytomegalovirus exposure and HLA in healthy donors. The PCR made use of 60 Vbeta and 13 Jbeta primers. Profiling relied on immunoSEQ multiplex PCR, and the TCRdb table lists in-frame clones only, not all of them. The sample records roughly 180,000 clones, 60% to 80% being singletons. The sequencing sample was made of PBMCs. The origin of the receptors is a woman aged 40-49 years in good health and CMV-seropositive.

The J gene is TRBJ2-7, the V gene TRBV5-1, with 12 bases that match TRBD2. V lost 4 bases and J lost 6; bases outside the gene matches: 8. CDR1 SGHRS and CDR2 YFSETQ come from the germline V gene. The CDR3 extends over 15 amino acids. As DNA, the CDR3 is TGCGCCAGCAGCGAGAGACTAGCGGGAGCCAGCGAGCAGTACTTC. This translates into CASSERLAGASEQYF.

The chain links TRBV10-1 to TRBJ2-1, with 7 bases identical to TRBD2. V trimming: 0 bases; J trimming: 0 bases; junction bases outside the gene matches: 11. This CDR3 is built from 19 residues. Germline V CDR1 and CDR2: WNHNN, SYGVQD (reference sequence). The DNA for the CDR3 is TGCGCCAGCAGTGAGTCGAATCGGGAGGCCATGAGCTCCTACAATGAGCAGTTCTTC. Its protein is CASSESNREAMSSYNEQFF.

This clone was found once. The V gene is TRBV10-2, the J gene TRBJ2-7; the D gene is possibly TRBD2 (6 bases). Trimming left V 8 bases short and J 3 bases short, with 26 bases between. The germline CDR1 and CDR2 sequences are WSHSY and SAAADI. The CDR3 spans 17 residues. CDR3 nucleotide sequence: TGCGCCAGCCTAAAAGGACGGGGTAGCGGAAGGGTCTACGAGCAGTACTTC. Protein product: CASLKGRGSGRVYEQYF.

The chain combines TRBV10-3 with TRBJ1-1; 9 positions match TRBD1. The trim removed 3 bases at V and 6 bases at J, leaving 5 bases unmatched. Germline V lookup: CDR1 ENHRY, CDR2 SYGVKD. This CDR3 comprises 14 residues. The CDR3 reads CAISEGQGRAEAFF. CDR3 sequence (DNA): TGTGCCATCAGTGAAGGACAGGGGCGGGCTGAAGCTTTCTTT.

This clone turned up a few times. The chain couples TRBV20-1 to TRBJ1-2; perhaps TRBD1 as D (5 bases). V lost 0 bases and J lost 8, with 7 bases in between. The CDR3 length is 11 residues. Germline V gene sequence: CDR1 DFQATT, CDR2 SNEGSKA (reference sequence). The CDR3 nucleotides are TGCAGTGCTAGAGACAGGGTCGGCTACACCTTC. Translated, it gives CSARDRVGYTF.

This rearrangement joins TRBV6-1 to TRBJ2-5; D is unclear. Trimming removed 2 bases at V and 2 bases at J, with 3 bases between. Germline values: CDR1 MNHNS, CDR2 SASEGT. This CDR3 is built from 12 residues. CDR3 amino acids: CASSEQQETQYF. CDR3 coding DNA: TGTGCCAGCAGTGAACAGCAAGAGACCCAGTACTTC.

The chain carries TRBV2 and TRBJ2-1, with 7 bases that match TRBD1. V lost 10 bases, J lost 3 bases, and 6 bases stayed unmatched. Germline V gene sequence: CDR1 SNHLY, CDR2 FYNNEI. CDR3 length: 13 residues. The chain's CDR3 is CATRQGYYNEQFF. The CDR3, as DNA: TGTGCCACCAGACAGGGATACTACAATGAGCAGTTCTTC.

The genes are TRBV28 and TRBJ2-7, with D perhaps TRBD2 (6 bases). CDR1 is MDHEN, CDR2 SYDVKM, per germline. The CDR3 contains 13 residues. Deletions cut 6 bases from V and 2 bases from J, with 11 bases between. CDR3 nucleotide sequence: TGTGCCAGCAGGGGGGGTAGGACCTACGAGCAGTACTTC. Translated: CASRGGRTYEQYF.

This chain joins TRBV9 and TRBJ2-1, with 8 bases that match TRBD2. Germline lookup yields CDR1 SGDLS and CDR2 YYNGEE. CDR3 length equals 14 residues. The ends lost 0 bases at V and 10 bases at J; junction bases unmatched: 6. In DNA, the CDR3 is TGTGCCAGCAGCGTAGGAACGGGAGGGCCAGAGCAGTTCTTC. The encoded protein is CASSVGTGGPEQFF.

The chain carries TRBV11-2 and TRBJ2-7; maybe TRBD1 (5 bases). V dropped 0 bases and J dropped 5 bases, with 5 bases sitting between them. Germline lookup yields CDR1 SGHAT and CDR2 FQNNGV. The length of the CDR3 is 12 residues. CDR3: CASSLEGHEQYF. CDR3 DNA: TGTGCCAGCAGCTTAGAGGGGCACGAGCAGTACTTC.

This chain links TRBV30 with TRBJ1-2; D is uncertain. Germline CDR1 and CDR2: GTSNPN and SVGIG (reference sequence). The V end was cut by 0 bases, the J end by 5 bases, with 7 bases between. The CDR3 extends over 12 amino acids. The CDR3 DNA reads as TGTGCCTGGAGTGTACGGGGATATGGCTACACCTTC. Residues: CAWSVRGYGYTF.

A remark on this clone: The sample carries other DNA sequences with the same CDR3. The chain recombines TRBV11-2 with TRBJ1-2; D ambiguous. Trimming cost V 5 bases and J 3 bases, with 7 bases left between them. This CDR3 is 12 amino acids long. CDR1 is SGHAT and CDR2 is FQNNGV in the germline V gene. This CDR3 reads CASSLSDYGYTF. Written as DNA, the CDR3 is TGTGCCAGCAGCCTGTCGGACTATGGCTACACCTTC.

V gene TRBV6-5 combines with J gene TRBJ2-7; 10 bases are shared with TRBD1. CDR1 MNHEY and CDR2 SVGAGI come from the germline V gene. J lost 1 base, V lost 5 bases, and 5 bases had no gene match. The CDR3 totals 15 residues. The CDR3 DNA follows: TGTGCCAGCAGTCAAGACAGGGGGCGTTCCTACGAGCAGTACTTC. This sequence encodes CASSQDRGRSYEQYF.

V is TRBV27 and J is TRBJ2-2; tentatively, D is TRBD2 (5 bases). Per germline, CDR1 MNHEY and CDR2 SMNVEV (reference sequence). The CDR3 extends over 14 amino acids. Between the trimmed V and J ends, which lost 0 bases and 7 bases, there was a span of 9 bases. This CDR3 reads CASSLSEVSGELFF. The CDR3 coding sequence is TGTGCCAGCAGTTTATCGGAGGTTAGCGGGGAGCTGTTTTTT.